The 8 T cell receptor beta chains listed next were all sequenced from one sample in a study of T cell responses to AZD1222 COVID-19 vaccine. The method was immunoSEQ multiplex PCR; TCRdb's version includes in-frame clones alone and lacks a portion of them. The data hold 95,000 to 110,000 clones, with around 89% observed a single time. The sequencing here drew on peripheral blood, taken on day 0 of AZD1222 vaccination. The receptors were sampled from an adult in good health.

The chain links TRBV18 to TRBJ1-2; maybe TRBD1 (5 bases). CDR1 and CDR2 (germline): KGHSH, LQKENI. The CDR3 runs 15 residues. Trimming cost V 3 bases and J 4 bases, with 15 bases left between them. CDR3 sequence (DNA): TGTGCCAGCTCACCCGGGGGAGAAGTTGGCTATGGCTACACCTTC. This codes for CASSPGGEVGYGYTF. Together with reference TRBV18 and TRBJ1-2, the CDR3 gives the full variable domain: NAGVMQNPRHLVRRRGQEARLRCSPMKGHSHVYWYRQLPEEGLKFMVYLQKENIIDESGMPKERFSAEFPKEGPSILRIQQVVRGDSAAYFCASSPGGEVGYGYTFGSGTRLTVV.

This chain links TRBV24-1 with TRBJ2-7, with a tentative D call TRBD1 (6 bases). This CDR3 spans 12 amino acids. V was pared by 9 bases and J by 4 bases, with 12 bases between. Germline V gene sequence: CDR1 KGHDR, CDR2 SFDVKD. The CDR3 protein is CATADSKYEQYF. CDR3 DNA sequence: TGTGCCACCGCGGACAGCAAGTACGAGCAGTACTTC.

The CDR3 is CASSLGENYGYTF. DNA of the CDR3: TGTGCCAGCAGCTTAGGGGAAAACTATGGCTACACCTTC. The chain recombines TRBV7-8 with TRBJ1-2; D remains unclear. This CDR3 contains 13 residues. Germline V CDR1 and CDR2: SGHVS, FQNEAQ. V was shortened by 1 base and J by 2 bases, with 5 bases between the two germline ends.

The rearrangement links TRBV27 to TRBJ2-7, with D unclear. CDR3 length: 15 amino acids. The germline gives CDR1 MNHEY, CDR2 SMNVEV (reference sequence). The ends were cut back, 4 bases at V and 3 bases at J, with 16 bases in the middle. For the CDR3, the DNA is TGTGCCAGCAGTTCATTCCGGGCAAGGAACTACGAGCAGTACTTC. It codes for CASSSFRARNYEQYF.

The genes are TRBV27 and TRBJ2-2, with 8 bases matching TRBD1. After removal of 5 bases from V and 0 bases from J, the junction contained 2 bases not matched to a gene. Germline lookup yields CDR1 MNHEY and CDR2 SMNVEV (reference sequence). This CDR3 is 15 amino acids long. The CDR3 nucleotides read TGTGCCAGCAGTCGGGACAGGTCGAACACCGGGGAGCTGTTTTTT. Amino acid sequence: CASSRDRSNTGELFF.

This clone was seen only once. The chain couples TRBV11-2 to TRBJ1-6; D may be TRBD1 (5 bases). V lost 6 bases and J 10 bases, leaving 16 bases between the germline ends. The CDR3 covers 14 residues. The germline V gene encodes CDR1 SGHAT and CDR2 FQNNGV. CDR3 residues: CASRAWVQGSPLHF. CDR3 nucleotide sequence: TGTGCCAGCAGGGCCTGGGTCCAGGGCTCACCCCTCCACTTT.

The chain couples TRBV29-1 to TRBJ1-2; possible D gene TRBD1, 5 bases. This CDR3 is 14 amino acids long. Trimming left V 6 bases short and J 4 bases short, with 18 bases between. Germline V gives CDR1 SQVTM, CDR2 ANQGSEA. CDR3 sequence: CSVGETVLSYGYTF. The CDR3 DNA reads TGCAGCGTCGGGGAGACAGTTCTCTCCTATGGCTACACCTTC.

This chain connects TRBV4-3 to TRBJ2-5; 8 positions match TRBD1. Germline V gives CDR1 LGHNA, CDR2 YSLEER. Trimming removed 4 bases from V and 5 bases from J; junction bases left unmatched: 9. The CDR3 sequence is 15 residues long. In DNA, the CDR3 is TGCGCCAGCAGCCGGACAATGGACAGGGCCGAGACCCAGTACTTC. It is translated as CASSRTMDRAETQYF.